The source of this TCR beta chain is a study of vaccination effects on CD4 cells after COVID-19. Notes on the study in general: Late post-vaccination samples showed marked contraction of infection- and vaccine-induced clones. No early post-infection timepoints were available in the study, which also included few convalescent patients.

Data came from immunoSEQ multiplex PCR; TCRdb stores just in-frame clones and leaves some out. This table has around 35,000 clones, around 63% appearing once. The CDR3 runs 16 residues. The germline V gene encodes CDR1 SEHNR and CDR2 FQNEAQ (reference sequence). Trimming cost V 4 bases and J 13 bases; bases outside gene matches: 15. Concerning this clone itself: Its antigen is unidentified.

Following culture for around 10 days, CD4+ T cells were isolated. Prior SARS-CoV-2 infection was absent in the vaccine recipients, as shown by negative nucleocapsid antibodies. Cultures got half-medium changes with IL-2 on days 3 and 7. The chain uses TRBV7-9 and TRBJ2-1; 11 bases align to TRBD2. Here the sequenced sample was CD4+ T cells from PBMCs cultured without peptide, taken before COVID-19 vaccination. This clonotype was obtained from a human donor who received a COVID-19 vaccine. CDR3 nucleotide sequence: TGTGCCAGCAGCTCTGGGACTAGCGGAATTCAGGGTGGACAGTTCTTC. Protein sequence: CASSSGTSGIQGGQFF.